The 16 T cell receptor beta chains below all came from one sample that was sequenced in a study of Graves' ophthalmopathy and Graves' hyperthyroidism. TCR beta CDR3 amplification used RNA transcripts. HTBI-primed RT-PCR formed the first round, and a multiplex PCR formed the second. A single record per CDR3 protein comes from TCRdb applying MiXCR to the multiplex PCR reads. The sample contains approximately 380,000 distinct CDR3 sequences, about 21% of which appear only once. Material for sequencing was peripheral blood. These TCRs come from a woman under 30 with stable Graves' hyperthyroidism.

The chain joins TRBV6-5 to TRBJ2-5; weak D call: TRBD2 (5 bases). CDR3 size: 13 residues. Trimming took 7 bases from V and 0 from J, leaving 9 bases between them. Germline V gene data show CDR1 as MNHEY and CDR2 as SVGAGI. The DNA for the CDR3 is TGTGCCAGCATTAGGCGGGACCAAGAGACCCAGTACTTC. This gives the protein CASIRRDQETQYF.

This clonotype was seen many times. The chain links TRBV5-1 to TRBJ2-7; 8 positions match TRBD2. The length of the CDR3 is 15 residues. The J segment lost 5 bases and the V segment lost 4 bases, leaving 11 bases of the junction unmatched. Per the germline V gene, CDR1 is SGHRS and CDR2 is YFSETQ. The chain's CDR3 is CASSRGTRLLDEQYF. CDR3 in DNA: TGCGCCAGCAGCCGAGGGACTAGACTCTTGGACGAGCAGTACTTC.

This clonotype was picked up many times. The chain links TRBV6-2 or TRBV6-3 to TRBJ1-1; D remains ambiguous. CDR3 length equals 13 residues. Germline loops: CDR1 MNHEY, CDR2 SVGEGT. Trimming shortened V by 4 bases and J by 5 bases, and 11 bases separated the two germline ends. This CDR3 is CASSFYPPTEAFF. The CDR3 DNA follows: TGTGCCAGCAGTTTTTACCCCCCGACTGAAGCTTTCTTT.

The chain's CDR3 is CAWSQTGGWSYTF. For the CDR3, the DNA is TGTGCCTGGAGCCAGACAGGGGGTTGGAGCTACACCTTC. J is TRBJ1-2 and V is TRBV30, with TRBD1 identical over 9 bases. CDR1 and CDR2 (germline): GTSNPN, SVGIG (reference sequence). This CDR3 spans 13 amino acids. Trimming cost V 3 bases and J 9 bases; bases outside gene matches: 8.

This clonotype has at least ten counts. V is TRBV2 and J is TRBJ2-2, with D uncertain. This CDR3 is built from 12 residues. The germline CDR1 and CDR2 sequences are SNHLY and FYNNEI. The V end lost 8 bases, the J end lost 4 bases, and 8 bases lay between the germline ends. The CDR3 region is CASLRFTGELFF. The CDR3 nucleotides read TGTGCCAGCCTCCGCTTCACCGGGGAGCTGTTTTTT.

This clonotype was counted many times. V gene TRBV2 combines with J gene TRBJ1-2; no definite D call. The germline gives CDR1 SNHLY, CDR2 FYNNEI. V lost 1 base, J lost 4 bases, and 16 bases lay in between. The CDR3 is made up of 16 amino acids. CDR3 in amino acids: CASSEGRQRISYGYTF. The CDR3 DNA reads TGTGCCAGCAGTGAAGGGCGGCAGCGGATTAGCTATGGCTACACCTTC.

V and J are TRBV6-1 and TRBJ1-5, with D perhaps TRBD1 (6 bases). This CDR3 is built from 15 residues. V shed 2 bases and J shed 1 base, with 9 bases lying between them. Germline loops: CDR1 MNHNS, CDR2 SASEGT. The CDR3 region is CASSEWGQSNQPQHF. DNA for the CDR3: TGTGCCAGCAGTGAATGGGGGCAGAGCAATCAGCCCCAGCATTTT.

The CDR3: CASSQRGAVGEAFF. CDR3 in DNA: TGTGCCAGCAGTCAACGGGGAGCAGTGGGTGAAGCTTTCTTT. V and J are TRBV6-2 or TRBV6-3 and TRBJ1-1, with D unclear. V lost 5 bases and J lost 7, with 17 bases in between. CDR1 and CDR2 (germline): MNHEY, SVGEGT. The CDR3 spans 14 residues.

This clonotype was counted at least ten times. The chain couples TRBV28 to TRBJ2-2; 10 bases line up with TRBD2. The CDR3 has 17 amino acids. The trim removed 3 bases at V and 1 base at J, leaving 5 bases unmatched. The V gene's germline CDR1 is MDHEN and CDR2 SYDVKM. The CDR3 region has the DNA TGTGCCAGCAGTTTGACGGGACTAGCGCAGAACACCGGGGAGCTGTTTTTT. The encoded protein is CASSLTGLAQNTGELFF.

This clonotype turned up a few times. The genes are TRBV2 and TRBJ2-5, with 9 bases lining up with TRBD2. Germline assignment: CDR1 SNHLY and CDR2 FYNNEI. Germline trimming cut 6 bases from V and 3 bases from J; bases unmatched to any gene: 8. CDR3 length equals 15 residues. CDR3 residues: CASRLLAGREETQYF. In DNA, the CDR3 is TGTGCCAGCAGACTTCTAGCGGGGCGAGAAGAGACCCAGTACTTC. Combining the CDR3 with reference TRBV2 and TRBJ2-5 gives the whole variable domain EPEVTQTPSHQVTQMGQEVILRCVPISNHLYFYWYRQILGQKVEFLVSFYNNEISEKSEIFDDQFSVERPDGSNFTLKIRSTKLEDSAMYFCASRLLAGREETQYFGPGTRLLVL.

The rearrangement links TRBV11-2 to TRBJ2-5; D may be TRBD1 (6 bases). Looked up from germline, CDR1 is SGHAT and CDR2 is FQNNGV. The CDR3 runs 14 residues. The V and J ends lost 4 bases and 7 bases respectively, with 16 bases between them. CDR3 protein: CASSWGLGDTTQYF. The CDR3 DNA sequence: TGTGCCAGCAGCTGGGGGCTGGGGGATACGACCCAGTACTTC.

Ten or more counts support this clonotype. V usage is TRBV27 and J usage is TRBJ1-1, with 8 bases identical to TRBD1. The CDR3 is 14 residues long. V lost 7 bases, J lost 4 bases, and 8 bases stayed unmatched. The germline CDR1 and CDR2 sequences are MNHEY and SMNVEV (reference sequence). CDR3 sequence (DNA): TGTGCCAGCACTCAGACAGGGGTGGCCACTGAAGCTTTCTTT. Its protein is CASTQTGVATEAFF.

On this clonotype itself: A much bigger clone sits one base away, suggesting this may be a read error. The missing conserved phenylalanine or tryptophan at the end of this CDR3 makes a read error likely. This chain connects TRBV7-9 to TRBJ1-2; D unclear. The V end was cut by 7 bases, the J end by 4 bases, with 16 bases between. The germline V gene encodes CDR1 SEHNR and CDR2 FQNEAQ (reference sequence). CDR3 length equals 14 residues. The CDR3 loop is CASTTVRDGYGYTY. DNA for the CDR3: TGTGCCAGCACCACGGTTAGGGATGGCTATGGCTACACCTAC.

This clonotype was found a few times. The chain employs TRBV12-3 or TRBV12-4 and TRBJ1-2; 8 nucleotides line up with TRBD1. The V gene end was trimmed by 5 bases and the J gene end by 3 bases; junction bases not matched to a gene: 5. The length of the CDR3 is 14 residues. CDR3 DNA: TGTGCCAGCAGTCAACGGACAGGGCACTATGGCTACACCTTC. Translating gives CASSQRTGHYGYTF.

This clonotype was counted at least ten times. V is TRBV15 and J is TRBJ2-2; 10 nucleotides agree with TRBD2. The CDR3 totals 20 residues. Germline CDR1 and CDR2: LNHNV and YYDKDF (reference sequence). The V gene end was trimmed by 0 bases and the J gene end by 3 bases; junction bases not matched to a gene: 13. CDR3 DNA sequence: TGTGCCACCAGCAGAGATGGGGGTCTAGCGGGAGAGATGGACACCGGGGAGCTGTTTTTT. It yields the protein CATSRDGGLAGEMDTGELFF.

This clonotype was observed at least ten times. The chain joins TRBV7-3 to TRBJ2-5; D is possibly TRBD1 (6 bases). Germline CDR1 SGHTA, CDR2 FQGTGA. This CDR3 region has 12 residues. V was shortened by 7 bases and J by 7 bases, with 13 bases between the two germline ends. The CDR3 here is CASTEQGATQYF. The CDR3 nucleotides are TGTGCCAGCACCGAACAGGGAGCGACCCAGTACTTC.